This T cell receptor (beta chain) was observed in a study of OX40 agonist ivuxolimab in advanced cancers. Sequenced by immunoSEQ multiplex PCR; TCRdb stores in-frame clones only, minus some. The sample lists 15,000 to 20,000 clones, 80% to 90% occurring once. The length of the CDR3 is 15 residues. The V and J ends lost 5 bases and 2 bases, in that order; junction bases with no gene match: 6. Germline V CDR1 and CDR2: LNHDA, SQIVND (reference sequence). The sequence came from an adult with an advanced solid tumor such as melanoma, head and neck, liver or kidney cancer. The sample here was CD4+ or CD8+ T cells sorted from blood, taken in a trial of the OX40 agonist ivuxolimab. This chain joins TRBV19 and TRBJ2-1, with 7 bases that match TRBD2. CDR3 sequence: CASSLPAGPYNEQFF. CDR3 DNA sequence: TGTGCCAGTAGTCTCCCAGCGGGACCCTACAATGAGCAGTTCTTC.